Below, 27 T cell receptor beta chains from the same sample are listed, as sequenced in a study of OX40 agonist ivuxolimab in advanced cancers. Data came from immunoSEQ multiplex PCR; TCRdb stores just in-frame clones and leaves some out. The sample yields 20,000 to 30,000 clones, 73% seen once. The specimen comprised CD4+ or CD8+ T cells sorted from blood, sampled in a trial of the OX40 agonist ivuxolimab. These receptors came from an adult with an advanced solid tumor such as melanoma, head and neck, liver or kidney cancer.

The sample holds one count of this clone. The J gene is TRBJ2-3, the V gene TRBV6-1; no reliable D call. CDR1 is MNHNS, CDR2 SASEGT, per germline. With 2 bases removed from V and 2 bases from J, the gap between germline ends came to 11 bases. The CDR3 length is 15 residues. CDR3 nucleotides: TGTGCCAGCAGTGAACCCGTCACCCCCACAGATACGCAGTATTTT. It translates to CASSEPVTPTDTQYF.

The rearrangement links TRBV5-4 to TRBJ1-1; TRBD1 matches at 9 bases. V lost 2 bases and J lost 4; bases outside the gene matches: 9. Germline loops: CDR1 SGHNT, CDR2 YYREEE (reference sequence). CDR3 length: 16 residues. CDR3 amino acids: CASSLRDRAEGTEAFF. The DNA of the CDR3 is TGTGCCAGCAGCTTACGGGACAGGGCCGAGGGCACTGAAGCTTTCTTT.

V gene TRBV6-1 combines with J gene TRBJ1-1, with D possibly being TRBD1 (5 bases). The CDR3 consists of 12 residues. Trimming shortened V by 8 bases and J by 3 bases, and 10 bases separated the two germline ends. Germline CDR1 reads MNHNS; CDR2 reads SASEGT. CDR3 DNA: TGTGCCAGCCTCGGGGGGTACACTGAAGCTTTCTTT. This encodes CASLGGYTEAFF.

The rearrangement uses TRBV9 and TRBJ2-5; D possibly matches TRBD1 or TRBD2 (5 bases each). In germline, CDR1 is SGDLS, CDR2 YYNGEE. CDR3 length: 15 amino acids. V was trimmed by 3 bases and J by 2 bases, leaving 14 bases between them. This chain's CDR3 is CASSETGTPQETQYF. CDR3 DNA sequence: TGTGCCAGCAGCGAAACCGGGACGCCTCAAGAGACCCAGTACTTC.

This rearrangement joins TRBV28 to TRBJ2-4, with TRBD1 identical over 8 bases. The V segment lost 6 bases and the J segment 8 bases; nucleotides outside the gene matches: 30. This CDR3 is built from 21 residues. Looked up from germline, CDR1 is MDHEN and CDR2 is SYDVKM. The CDR3 protein is CASSRTGYFLVHSGGDDIQYF. CDR3 nucleotides: TGTGCCAGCAGCAGGACAGGGTATTTTTTGGTGCACTCCGGAGGGGATGACATTCAGTACTTC.

The chain couples TRBV6-4 to TRBJ1-6; no clear D gene. The CDR3 sequence is 13 residues long. Germline CDR1 MRHNA, CDR2 SNTAGT. The ends were cut back, 5 bases at V and 3 bases at J, with 5 bases in the middle. The CDR3: CASSLIYNSPLHF. CDR3 DNA: TGTGCCAGCAGTTTAATCTATAATTCACCCCTCCACTTT.

The V call is TRBV7-9, the J call TRBJ2-7; D remains ambiguous. CDR3 length: 15 residues. The germline V and J ends were trimmed by 3 bases and 1 base, with 13 bases remaining between them. Germline CDR1 reads SEHNR; CDR2 reads FQNEAQ (reference sequence). DNA for the CDR3: TGTGCCAGCAGCTTTTTTCCAACGCCTTCCTACGAGCAGTACTTC. This codes for CASSFFPTPSYEQYF.

The genes are TRBV29-1 and TRBJ2-7; 11 bases agree with TRBD1. Trimming took 7 bases from V and 3 from J; bases not matched to a gene: 5. The CDR3 has 13 amino acids. Germline V lookup: CDR1 SQVTM, CDR2 ANQGSEA. CDR3 region: CSATGTGGYEQYF. The CDR3 DNA reads TGCAGCGCAACCGGGACAGGGGGCTACGAGCAGTACTTC.

J is TRBJ2-7 and V is TRBV19; TRBD2 matches 10 bases. J was trimmed by 3 bases and V by 1 base; bases with no gene match: 6. The germline V gene encodes CDR1 LNHDA and CDR2 SQIVND (reference sequence). The CDR3 totals 16 residues. The CDR3 region is CASSIGPAGGLYEQYF. The DNA for the CDR3 is TGTGCCAGTAGTATAGGACCAGCGGGGGGGCTCTACGAGCAGTACTTC.

The rearrangement links TRBV7-3 to TRBJ2-3; 7 bases are shared with TRBD1. This CDR3 region has 15 residues. Unmatched junction bases numbered 8, after V lost 8 bases and J lost 0 bases. Germline-derived CDR1 and CDR2 are SGHTA and FQGTGA. The CDR3 sequence: CASRDSGLSTDTQYF. CDR3 nucleotides: TGTGCCAGCCGGGACAGCGGCCTTAGCACAGATACGCAGTATTTT.

The chain couples TRBV12-5 to TRBJ2-7; 10 bases line up with TRBD2. J lost 6 bases, V lost 9 bases, and 14 bases had no gene match. This CDR3 has 15 amino acids. Germline-derived CDR1 and CDR2 are LGHNT and FRNRAP. The DNA of the CDR3 is TGTGCTAGCCTATTACGTTCTAGCGGGGGCTCCGAGCAGTACTTC. Translation gives CASLLRSSGGSEQYF. Variable domain in full (rest from reference TRBV12-5 and TRBJ2-7): DARVTQTPRHKVTEMGQEVTMRCQPILGHNTVFWYRQTMMQGLELLAYFRNRAPLDDSGMPKDRFSAEMPDATLATLKIQPSEPRDSAVYFCASLLRSSGGSEQYFGPGTRLTVT.

The chain joins TRBV28 to TRBJ2-7; D is undetermined. With 2 bases removed from V and 2 bases from J, the gap between germline ends came to 13 bases. This CDR3 is built from 15 residues. Germline-derived CDR1 and CDR2 are MDHEN and SYDVKM. The CDR3 here is CASSLLPSEPYEQYF. CDR3 coding DNA: TGTGCCAGCAGTTTACTACCATCAGAACCCTACGAGCAGTACTTC.

This chain connects TRBV7-8 to TRBJ1-1; D is uncertain. Germline V gene data show CDR1 as SGHVS and CDR2 as FQNEAQ. CDR3 length equals 15 residues. Trimming took off 2 bases at V and 1 base at J, with 11 bases between the two ends. The DNA of the CDR3 is TGTGCCAGCAGCTTATACAGATCCTCGAACACTGAAGCTTTCTTT. It encodes CASSLYRSSNTEAFF.

The chain couples TRBV7-1 to TRBJ2-5; 10 positions match TRBD2. Being an ORF, TRBV7-1 has a function that is uncertain. The CDR3 covers 18 residues. J was trimmed by 9 bases and V by 3 bases; bases with no gene match: 19. The CDR3, as DNA: TGTGCCAGCAGCTCCTTGAGGACGGCTAGCGGGGGAGCCGGGGCCCAGTACTTC. Residues: CASSSLRTASGGAGAQYF.

In its sample, this clone was seen once. The V and J genes are TRBV9 and TRBJ2-5; D unresolved. The V gene lost 2 bases and the J gene lost 2 bases, with 10 bases spanning the gap. This CDR3 contains 14 residues. Germline CDR1 SGDLS, CDR2 YYNGEE. In DNA form, the CDR3 reads TGTGCCAGCAGCGTCCCTGGGCCTCAAGAGACCCAGTACTTC. As protein: CASSVPGPQETQYF.

The V gene is TRBV6-6, the J gene TRBJ1-1; D is unresolved. Germline values: CDR1 MNHNY, CDR2 SVGAGI (reference sequence). V lost 0 bases and J 4 bases, leaving 9 bases between the germline ends. This CDR3 contains 14 residues. In DNA form, the CDR3 reads TGTGCCAGCAGTTACTCGGACGGACCCACTGAAGCTTTCTTT. Translating it yields CASSYSDGPTEAFF.

The genes are TRBV5-6 and TRBJ1-2, with 7 positions matching TRBD1. Losses at the gene ends were 0 bases for V and 3 bases for J; bases not matched to a gene: 2. Per germline, CDR1 SGHDT and CDR2 YYEEEE. This CDR3 region has 14 residues. This CDR3 is CASSLDRGDYGYTF. CDR3 nucleotide sequence: TGTGCCAGCAGCTTGGACAGGGGTGACTATGGCTACACCTTC.

The chain combines TRBV28 with TRBJ1-1; 7 nucleotides align to TRBD1. V was clipped by 7 bases and J by 5 bases; unmatched bases: 10. The CDR3 length is 14 residues. From germline, CDR1 is MDHEN and CDR2 SYDVKM. In nucleotides, the CDR3 is TGTGCCAGCACCTGGCGAGGGGGCTTTACTGAAGCTTTCTTT. Translating gives CASTWRGGFTEAFF.

CDR3 bases: TGTGCCAGCAGCGTTCTTACATACGAGCAGTACTTC. Translating gives CASSVLTYEQYF. This rearrangement joins TRBV7-9 to TRBJ2-7, with D uncertain. V gave up 5 bases and J gave up 4 bases, with 9 bases separating them. In germline, CDR1 is SEHNR, CDR2 FQNEAQ (reference sequence). CDR3 length: 12 residues.

This clone has a handful of counts. The chain has TRBV28 and TRBJ1-6; no firm D call. Germline CDR1 MDHEN, CDR2 SYDVKM. The CDR3 spans 13 residues. Trimming cost V 2 bases and J 9 bases, with 8 bases left between them. CDR3: CASSLLQISPLHF. CDR3 DNA sequence: TGTGCCAGCAGTTTACTTCAGATTTCACCCCTCCACTTT. The full variable domain, rest sourced from reference TRBV28 and TRBJ1-6, is DVKVTQSSRYLVKRTGEKVFLECVQDMDHENMFWYRQDPGLGLRLIYFSYDVKMKEKGDIPEGYSVSREKKERFSLILESASTNQTSMYLCASSLLQISPLHFGNGTRLTVT.

This clone is termed medium-sized (0.01 to 0.1%). V usage is TRBV27 and J usage is TRBJ2-7, with 10 nucleotides matching TRBD2. Germline-derived CDR1 and CDR2 are MNHEY and SMNVEV (reference sequence). This CDR3 comprises 13 residues. Trimming at V came to 10 bases and at J to 3 bases, leaving 6 bases not matched to a gene. This CDR3 reads CATGLAGVYEQYF. DNA for the CDR3: TGTGCCACCGGGCTAGCGGGGGTCTACGAGCAGTACTTC.

The V call is TRBV9, the J call TRBJ1-6; TRBD1 might be the D (5 bases). V was pared by 0 bases and J by 10 bases, with 14 bases between. The CDR3 is 15 amino acids. Germline V gene data show CDR1 as SGDLS and CDR2 as YYNGEE. CDR3: CASSVAGGARSPLHF. The CDR3 coding sequence is TGTGCCAGCAGCGTAGCTGGAGGGGCTAGGTCACCCCTCCACTTT. Full variable domain (missing parts from reference TRBV9 and TRBJ1-6): DSGVTQTPKHLITATGQRVTLRCSPRSGDLSVYWYQQSLDQGLQFLIQYYNGEERAKGNILERFSAQQFPDLHSELNLSSLELGDSALYFCASSVAGGARSPLHFGNGTRLTVT.

This chain links TRBV19 with TRBJ2-3; D not resolved. The CDR3 is made up of 15 amino acids. Germline V gene sequence: CDR1 LNHDA, CDR2 SQIVND (reference sequence). Trimming left V 3 bases short and J 0 bases short, with 10 bases between. The CDR3 here is CASSMGSSSTDTQYF. The CDR3 DNA reads as TGTGCCAGTAGTATGGGTAGTTCTAGCACAGATACGCAGTATTTT.

This chain links TRBV19 with TRBJ1-1, with D tentatively TRBD1 (6 bases). This CDR3 has 17 amino acids. Between the trimmed V and J ends, which lost 0 bases and 3 bases, there was a span of 17 bases. CDR1 and CDR2 from the germline V gene are LNHDA and SQIVND (reference sequence). For the CDR3, the DNA is TGTGCCAGTAGTATAGATCGCGGGGCAGGGGCGGACACTGAAGCTTTCTTT. It codes for CASSIDRGAGADTEAFF.

V usage is TRBV6-6 and J usage is TRBJ1-5; TRBD1 matches at 9 bases. Germline trimming cut 4 bases from V and 4 bases from J; bases unmatched to any gene: 5. This CDR3 has 15 residues. Germline CDR1 and CDR2: MNHNY and SVGAGI (reference sequence). CDR3 residues: CASSSRTGENQPQHF. The CDR3 coding sequence is TGTGCCAGCAGTTCCCGGACAGGGGAGAATCAGCCCCAGCATTTT.

This clone appeared once. The chain joins TRBV25-1 to TRBJ2-5, with a tentative D call TRBD1 (5 bases). V lost 8 bases, J lost 7 bases, and 23 bases lay in between. Germline lookup yields CDR1 MGHDK and CDR2 SYGVNS. The CDR3 runs 15 residues. The CDR3 here is CASVRETVKRTTQYF. The CDR3 DNA reads TGTGCCAGCGTCAGGGAAACAGTCAAGAGAACGACCCAGTACTTC.

Ten or more counts support this clone. The genes are TRBV6-4 and TRBJ2-1; 11 bases are shared with TRBD2. Germline V gene data show CDR1 as MRHNA and CDR2 as SNTAGT. CDR3 length: 14 residues. V lost 5 bases and J lost 9; bases outside the gene matches: 6. The CDR3 region has the DNA TGTGCCAGCAGTAAAGGGACTAGCGGTGGTGAGCAGTTCTTC. Residues: CASSKGTSGGEQFF.